This entry concerns a single T cell receptor (beta chain). No antigen is known for it. Produced via immunoSEQ multiplex PCR; TCRdb's table is partial and in-frame only. The data show 300,000 to 400,000 clones, roughly 85% seen once. This entry is derived from a study of Ad26.COV2.S vaccination and SARS-CoV-2 variants. For the study at large: In the study, Ad26.COV2.S was injected intramuscularly once, or twice 56 days apart. Study outcomes and limitations: Vaccinated individuals (as opposed to placebo recipients) had higher spike-specific TCR breadth.

Treatment specified: over 15 received Ad26.COV2.S at low or high dose, single or two shots; roughly five received placebo; per-sample allocation not given. Sampling was performed 63 days after the first vaccine or placebo injection. Within Boston, the person who donated was an adult of 18-55 years. Expression of Wuhan-strain SARS-CoV-2 spike came from the Ad26 vector that formed the vaccine. Per the germline V gene, CDR1 is SGHNT and CDR2 is YYREEE (reference sequence). There are 15 residues in the CDR3. Trimming left V 2 bases short and J 9 bases short, with 15 bases between. The chain links TRBV5-4 to TRBJ1-6; a possible D gene is TRBD1 (6 bases). Here the sequenced sample was peripheral blood, taken in a trial of Ad26.COV2.S vaccine versus placebo. The receptor was derived from a person between 18 and 65 years old who received the Ad26.COV2.S COVID-19 vaccine or a placebo. CDR3 in amino acids: CASSLQEGGSSPLHF. The CDR3 bases are TGTGCCAGCAGCTTACAAGAGGGGGGGAGTTCACCCCTCCACTTT.